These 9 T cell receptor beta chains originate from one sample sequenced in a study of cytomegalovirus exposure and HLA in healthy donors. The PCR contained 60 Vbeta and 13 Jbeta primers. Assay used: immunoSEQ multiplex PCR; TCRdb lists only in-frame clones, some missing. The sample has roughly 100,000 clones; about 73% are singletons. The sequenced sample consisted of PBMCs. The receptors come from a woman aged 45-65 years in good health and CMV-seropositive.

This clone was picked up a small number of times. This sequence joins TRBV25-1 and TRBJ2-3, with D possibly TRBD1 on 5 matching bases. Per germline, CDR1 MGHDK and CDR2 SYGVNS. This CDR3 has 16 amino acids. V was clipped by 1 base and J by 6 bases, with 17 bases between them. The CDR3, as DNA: TGTGCCAGCAGTGAATTTGGGCATACAGGCTCTGATACGCAGTATTTT. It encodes CASSEFGHTGSDTQYF.

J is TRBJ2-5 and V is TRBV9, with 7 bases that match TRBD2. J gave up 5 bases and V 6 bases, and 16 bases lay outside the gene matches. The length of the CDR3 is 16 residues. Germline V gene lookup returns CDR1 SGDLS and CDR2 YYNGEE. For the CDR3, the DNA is TGTGCCAGCAACGGGTCTGGGAGGGGAACACGGGAGACCCAGTACTTC. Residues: CASNGSGRGTRETQYF.

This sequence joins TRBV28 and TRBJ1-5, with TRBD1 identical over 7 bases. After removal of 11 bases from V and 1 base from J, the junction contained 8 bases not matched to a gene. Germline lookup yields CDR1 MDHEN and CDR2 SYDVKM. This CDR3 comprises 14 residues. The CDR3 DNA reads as TGTGCCGTGTCCAGGGGGACCAGCAATCAGCCCCAGCATTTT. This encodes CAVSRGTSNQPQHF.

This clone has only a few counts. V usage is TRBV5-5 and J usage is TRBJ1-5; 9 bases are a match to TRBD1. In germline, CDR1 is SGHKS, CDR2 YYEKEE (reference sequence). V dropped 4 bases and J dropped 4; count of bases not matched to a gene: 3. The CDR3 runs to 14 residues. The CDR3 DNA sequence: TGTGCCAGCAGCCCAGGACAGGGGAATCAGCCCCAGCATTTT. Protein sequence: CASSPGQGNQPQHF. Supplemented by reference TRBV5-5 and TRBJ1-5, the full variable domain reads DAGVTQSPTHLIKTRGQQVTLRCSPISGHKSVSWYQQVLGQGPQFIFQYYEKEERGRGNFPDRFSARQFPNYSSELNVNALLLGDSALYLCASSPGQGNQPQHFGDGTRLSIL.

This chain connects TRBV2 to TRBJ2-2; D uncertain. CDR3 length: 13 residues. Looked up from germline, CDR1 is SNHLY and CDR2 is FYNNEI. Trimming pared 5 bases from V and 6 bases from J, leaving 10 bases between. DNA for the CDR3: TGTGCCAGCAGTCCCAGTCCCGCCGGGGAGCTGTTTTTT. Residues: CASSPSPAGELFF.

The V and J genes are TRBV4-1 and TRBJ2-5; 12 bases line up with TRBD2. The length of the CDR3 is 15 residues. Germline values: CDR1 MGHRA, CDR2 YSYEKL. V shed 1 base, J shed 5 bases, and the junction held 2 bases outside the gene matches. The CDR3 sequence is CASSQGLAGVETQYF. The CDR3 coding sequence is TGCGCCAGCAGCCAAGGACTAGCGGGAGTGGAGACCCAGTACTTC.

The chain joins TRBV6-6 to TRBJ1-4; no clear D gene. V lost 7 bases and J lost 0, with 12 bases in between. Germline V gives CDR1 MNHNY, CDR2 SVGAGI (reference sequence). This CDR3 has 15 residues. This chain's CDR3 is CASTPNPATNEKLFF. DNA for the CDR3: TGTGCCAGCACCCCGAACCCGGCAACTAATGAAAAACTGTTTTTT.

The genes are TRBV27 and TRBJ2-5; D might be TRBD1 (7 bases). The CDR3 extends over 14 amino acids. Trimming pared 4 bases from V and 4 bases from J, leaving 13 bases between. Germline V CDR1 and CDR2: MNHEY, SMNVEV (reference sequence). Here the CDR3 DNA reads TGTGCCAGCAGTTACGGCAGGGGGGCAGAGACCCAGTACTTC. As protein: CASSYGRGAETQYF.

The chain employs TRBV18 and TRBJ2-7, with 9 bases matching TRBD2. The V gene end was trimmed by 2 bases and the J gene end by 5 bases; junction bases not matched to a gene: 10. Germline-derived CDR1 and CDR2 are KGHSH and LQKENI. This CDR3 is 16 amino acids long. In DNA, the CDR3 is TGTGCCAGCTCACCAAAAGCGGGAGGATTCAATAACGAGCAGTACTTC. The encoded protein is CASSPKAGGFNNEQYF. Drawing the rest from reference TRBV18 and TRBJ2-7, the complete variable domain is NAGVMQNPRHLVRRRGQEARLRCSPMKGHSHVYWYRQLPEEGLKFMVYLQKENIIDESGMPKERFSAEFPKEGPSILRIQQVVRGDSAAYFCASSPKAGGFNNEQYFGPGTRLTVT.